Given below is one T cell receptor (beta chain) in context. Per the germline V gene, CDR1 is ENHRY and CDR2 is SYGVKD. The length of the CDR3 is 13 residues. V shed 1 base and J 5 bases; nucleotides not matched to a gene: 1. These data are taken from a study of PD-1 blockade in classical Hodgkin lymphoma. All the patients suffered relapse after autologous stem cell transplantation, and brentuximab vedotin exposure differed. Data came from immunoSEQ multiplex PCR; TCRdb stores just in-frame clones and leaves some out. This sample has 13,000 to 15,000 clones, with more than 75% found just once. The sequenced sample was peripheral blood mononuclear cells (PBMCs), obtained at baseline. The J gene is TRBJ2-5, the V gene TRBV10-3, with 7 positions matching TRBD2. The clonotype was recovered from a human donor with classical Hodgkin lymphoma. DNA for the CDR3: TGTGCCATCAGTGAGTGGCGGGAGGAGACCCAGTACTTC. This encodes CAISEWREETQYF.